This T cell receptor beta chain appears in the sequencing data of a study of blood T cells in healthy people across ages. This CDR3 spans 15 amino acids. The V and J ends lost 4 bases and 0 bases respectively, with 10 bases between them. Germline values: CDR1 MNHEY, CDR2 SMNVEV (reference sequence). Alongside a J-beta primer mix, a sample-barcoded 5' primer served in a second PCR lasting roughly 7 to 11 cycles. Every sample returned 2.5 million or more CDR3-containing paired-end reads. TCRdb redid the calling of the 5' RACE reads with MiXCR, one entry per CDR3 protein. The table includes some 1,000,000 distinct CDR3 sequences, around 25% detected once. The sample was also linked to a second study, of T cells of mothers and their children. Turning to that study: Material was donated by three healthy Caucasian mothers and their six children.

The gene calls are TRBV27 and TRBJ1-5; TRBD1 is a possible D gene (5 bases). This TCR was sampled from a girl aged 2 to 9 in good health. Sequenced material: blood. CDR3 nucleotide sequence: TGTGCCAGCAGTTCGAGGGGTTATAGCAATCAGCCCCAGCATTTT. This codes for CASSSRGYSNQPQHF.